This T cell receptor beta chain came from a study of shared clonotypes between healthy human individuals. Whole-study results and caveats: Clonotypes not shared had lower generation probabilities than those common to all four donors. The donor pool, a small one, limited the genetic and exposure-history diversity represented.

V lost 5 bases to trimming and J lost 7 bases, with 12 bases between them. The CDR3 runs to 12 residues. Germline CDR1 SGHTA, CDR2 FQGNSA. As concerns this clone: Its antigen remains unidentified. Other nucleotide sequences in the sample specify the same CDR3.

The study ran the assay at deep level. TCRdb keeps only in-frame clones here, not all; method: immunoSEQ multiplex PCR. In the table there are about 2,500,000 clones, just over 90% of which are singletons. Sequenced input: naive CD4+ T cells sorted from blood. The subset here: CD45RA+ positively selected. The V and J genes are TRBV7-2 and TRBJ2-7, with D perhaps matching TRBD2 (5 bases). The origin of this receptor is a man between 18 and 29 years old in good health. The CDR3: CASSPRSGEQYF. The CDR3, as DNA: TGTGCCAGCAGCCCCAGGTCGGGGGAGCAGTACTTC.